This T cell receptor (beta chain) was identified in a study of blood T cells in healthy people across ages. Trimming removed 6 bases from V and 11 bases from J; junction bases left unmatched: 16. This CDR3 has 15 residues. Germline assignment: CDR1 MDHEN and CDR2 SYDVKM. PCR was performed a second time for 7 to 11 cycles using a sample-barcoded 5' primer and a J-beta primer mix. In TCRdb, the 5' RACE reads were re-called with MiXCR into one record per CDR3 protein. Of about 650,000 distinct CDR3 sequences in the sample, less than 40% were seen once. The chain uses TRBV28 and TRBJ1-1; 9 nucleotides line up with TRBD1. What was sequenced was blood. The TCR originated in a woman of 80 years or more in good health. The chain's CDR3 is CASRITGTGNFRAFF. CDR3 coding DNA: TGTGCCAGCAGGATAACCGGGACAGGGAACTTTAGGGCTTTCTTT.